This TCR beta chain was observed in a study of T cell responses to AZD1222 COVID-19 vaccine. Study-wide results and caveats: Spike as a whole was targeted by vaccine-associated CD4 TCRs, dominant at 160-218 and 743-854.

The table came from immunoSEQ multiplex PCR; TCRdb's copy has only in-frame clones and leaves some out. The table records more than 95,000 clones, 88% of them present only once. Note on this clone: The target antigen is unknown.

The germline V gene encodes CDR1 SQVTM and CDR2 ANQGSEA. Deletions cut 8 bases from V and 2 bases from J, with 13 bases between. CDR3 length: 12 amino acids. The material was peripheral blood, obtained on day 0 of AZD1222 vaccination. This chain joins TRBV29-1 and TRBJ2-7; D is undetermined. The clonotype comes from an adult in good health. The CDR3 region is CSLRTATYEQYF. The CDR3, as DNA: TGCAGCCTGAGGACGGCGACCTACGAGCAGTACTTC.